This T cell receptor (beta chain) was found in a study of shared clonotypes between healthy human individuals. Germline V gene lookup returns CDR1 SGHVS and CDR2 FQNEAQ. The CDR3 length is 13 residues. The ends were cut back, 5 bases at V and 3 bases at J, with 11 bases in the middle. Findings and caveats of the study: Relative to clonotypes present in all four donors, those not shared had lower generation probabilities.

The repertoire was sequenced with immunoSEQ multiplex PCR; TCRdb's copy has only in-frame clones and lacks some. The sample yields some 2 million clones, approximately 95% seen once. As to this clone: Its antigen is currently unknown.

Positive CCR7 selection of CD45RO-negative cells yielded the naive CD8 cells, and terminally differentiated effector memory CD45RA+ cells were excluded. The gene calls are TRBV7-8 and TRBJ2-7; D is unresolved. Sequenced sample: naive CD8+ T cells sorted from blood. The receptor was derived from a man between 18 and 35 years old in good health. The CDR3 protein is CASSPVSFYEQYF. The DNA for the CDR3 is TGTGCCAGCAGCCCCGTGTCGTTCTACGAGCAGTACTTC.